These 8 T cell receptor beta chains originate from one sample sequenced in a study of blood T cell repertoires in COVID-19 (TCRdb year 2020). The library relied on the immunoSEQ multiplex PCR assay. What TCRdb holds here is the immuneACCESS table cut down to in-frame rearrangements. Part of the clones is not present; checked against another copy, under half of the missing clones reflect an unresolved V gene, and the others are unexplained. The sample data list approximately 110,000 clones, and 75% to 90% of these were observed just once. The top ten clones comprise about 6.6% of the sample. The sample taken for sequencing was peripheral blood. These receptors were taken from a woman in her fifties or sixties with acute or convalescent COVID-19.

CDR3 region: CASSRLLTGNDYGYTF. The DNA of the CDR3 is TGTGCCAGCAGCCGTCTTCTGACAGGGAACGACTATGGCTACACCTTC. The chain joins TRBV5-6 to TRBJ1-2; 7 nucleotides agree with TRBD1. With V trimmed by 4 bases and J by 3 bases, 12 bases remained unmatched. Looked up from germline, CDR1 is SGHDT and CDR2 is YYEEEE. CDR3 size: 16 residues.

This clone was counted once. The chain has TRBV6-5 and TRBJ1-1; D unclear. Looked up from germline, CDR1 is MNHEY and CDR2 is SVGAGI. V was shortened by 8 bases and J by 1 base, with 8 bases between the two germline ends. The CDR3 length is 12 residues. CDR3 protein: CASADSNTEAFF. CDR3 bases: TGTGCCAGCGCGGACTCGAACACTGAAGCTTTCTTT.

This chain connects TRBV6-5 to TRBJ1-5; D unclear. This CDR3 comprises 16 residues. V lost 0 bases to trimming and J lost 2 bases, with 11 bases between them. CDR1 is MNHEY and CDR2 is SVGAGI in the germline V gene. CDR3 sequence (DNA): TGTGCCAGCAGTTACTCAGTTCCCACTTGCAATCAGCCCCAGCATTTT. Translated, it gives CASSYSVPTCNQPQHF.

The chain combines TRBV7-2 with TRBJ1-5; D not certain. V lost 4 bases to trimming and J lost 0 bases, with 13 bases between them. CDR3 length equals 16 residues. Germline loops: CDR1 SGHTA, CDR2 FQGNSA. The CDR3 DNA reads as TGTGCCAGCAGCTCTCGACGGGAGTATAGCAATCAGCCCCAGCATTTT. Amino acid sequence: CASSSRREYSNQPQHF.

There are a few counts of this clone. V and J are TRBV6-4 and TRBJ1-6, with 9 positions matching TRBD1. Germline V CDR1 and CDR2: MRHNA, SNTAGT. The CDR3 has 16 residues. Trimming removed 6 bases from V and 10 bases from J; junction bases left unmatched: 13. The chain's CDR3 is CASSANRGQGVSPLHF. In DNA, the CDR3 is TGTGCCAGCAGCGCTAACAGGGGGCAAGGGGTATCACCCCTCCACTTT.

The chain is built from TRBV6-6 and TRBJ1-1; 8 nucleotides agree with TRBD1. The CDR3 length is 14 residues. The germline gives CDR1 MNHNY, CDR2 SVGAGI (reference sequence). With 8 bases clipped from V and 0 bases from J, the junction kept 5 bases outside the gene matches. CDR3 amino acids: CASGQGRLNTEAFF. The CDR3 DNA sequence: TGTGCCAGCGGACAGGGAAGGTTGAACACTGAAGCTTTCTTT.

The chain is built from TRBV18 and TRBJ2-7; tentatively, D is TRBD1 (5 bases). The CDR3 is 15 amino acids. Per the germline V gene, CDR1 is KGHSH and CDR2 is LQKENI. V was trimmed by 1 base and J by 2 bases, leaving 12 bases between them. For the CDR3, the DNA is TGTGCCAGCTCACCACAGGGGCTGGGGACCTACGAGCAGTACTTC. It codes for CASSPQGLGTYEQYF.

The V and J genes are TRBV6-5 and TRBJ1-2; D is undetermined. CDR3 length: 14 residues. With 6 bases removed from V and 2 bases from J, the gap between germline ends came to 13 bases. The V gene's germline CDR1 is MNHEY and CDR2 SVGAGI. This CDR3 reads CASRSAGLNYGYTF. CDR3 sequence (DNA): TGTGCCAGCAGATCCGCGGGCCTAAACTATGGCTACACCTTC.